Below are 6 T cell receptor beta chains sequenced from a single sample in a study of T cell responses to AZD1222 COVID-19 vaccine. Clones were read by immunoSEQ multiplex PCR, and TCRdb kept only the in-frame ones, dropping some. The top ten clones hold more than 0.85% of a sample with 130,000 or so clones, more than 80% of them seen once. The sample consisted of peripheral blood, taken on day 0 of MenACWY control vaccination. These receptors were obtained from an adult in good health.

This chain joins TRBV4-2 and TRBJ2-2; 10 bases map to TRBD1. The ends lost 2 bases at V and 5 bases at J; junction bases unmatched: 8. CDR1 and CDR2 (germline): LGHNA, YNFKEQ. This CDR3 is 17 amino acids long. The CDR3 loop is CASSQHIAGQGTGELFF. The CDR3 DNA is TGTGCCAGCAGCCAACACATTGCGGGACAGGGGACCGGGGAGCTGTTTTTT.

The chain employs TRBV6-4 and TRBJ1-1; unclear D gene. CDR3 size: 13 residues. Germline CDR1 reads MRHNA; CDR2 reads SNTAGT. Deletions cut 6 bases from V and 1 base from J, with 9 bases between. CDR3 nucleotides: TGTGCCAGCAGAAGGGAAGCGAACACTGAAGCTTTCTTT. Amino acids: CASRREANTEAFF.

This sequence joins TRBV7-8 and TRBJ2-1, with TRBD1 matching over 8 bases. The CDR3 contains 16 residues. Germline lookup yields CDR1 SGHVS and CDR2 FQNEAQ. With V trimmed by 4 bases and J by 8 bases, 13 bases remained unmatched. CDR3 amino acids: CASSSRRTGTKHEQFF. As DNA, the CDR3 is TGTGCCAGCAGCTCAAGGCGGACAGGGACGAAGCATGAGCAGTTCTTC.

J is TRBJ1-1 and V is TRBV11-2; D is uncertain. The length of the CDR3 is 14 residues. V was trimmed by 1 base and J by 1 base, leaving 7 bases between them. Germline assignment: CDR1 SGHAT and CDR2 FQNNGV. This CDR3 reads CASSLVSGNTEAFF. CDR3 nucleotides: TGTGCCAGCAGCTTAGTAAGCGGGAACACTGAAGCTTTCTTT.

The chain couples TRBV18 to TRBJ2-7, with 10 bases identical to TRBD1. V lost 4 bases, J lost 6 bases, and 12 bases stayed unmatched. Looked up from germline, CDR1 is KGHSH and CDR2 is LQKENI. This CDR3 has 16 amino acids. CDR3 in amino acids: CASSQTSGTGDPEQYF. CDR3 in DNA: TGTGCCAGCTCACAAACCTCCGGGACAGGGGATCCCGAGCAGTACTTC.

The chain joins TRBV28 to TRBJ2-1, with D uncertain. Trimming took off 5 bases at V and 5 bases at J, with 16 bases between the two ends. Germline CDR1 MDHEN, CDR2 SYDVKM. The CDR3 length is 15 residues. The CDR3, as DNA: TGTGCCAGCAGTCCATCCAGGCCGCCTAACAATGAGCAGTTCTTC. It encodes CASSPSRPPNNEQFF.